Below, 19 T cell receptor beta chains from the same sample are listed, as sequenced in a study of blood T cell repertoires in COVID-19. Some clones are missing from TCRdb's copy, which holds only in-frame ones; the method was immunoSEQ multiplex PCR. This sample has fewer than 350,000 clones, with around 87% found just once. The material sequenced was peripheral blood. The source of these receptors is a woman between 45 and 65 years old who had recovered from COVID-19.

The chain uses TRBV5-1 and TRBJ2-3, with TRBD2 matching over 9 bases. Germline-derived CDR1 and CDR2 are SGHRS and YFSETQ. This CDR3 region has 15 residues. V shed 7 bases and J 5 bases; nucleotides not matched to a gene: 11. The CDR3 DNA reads TGCGCCAGCGCGGGCCCTAGCGGGGTATTAGATACGCAGTATTTT. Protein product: CASAGPSGVLDTQYF.

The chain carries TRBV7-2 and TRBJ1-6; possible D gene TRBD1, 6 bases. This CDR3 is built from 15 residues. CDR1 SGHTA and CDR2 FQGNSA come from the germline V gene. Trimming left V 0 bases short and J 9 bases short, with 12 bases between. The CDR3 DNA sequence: TGTGCCAGCAGCTTAGCAACAGGGTATTCTTCACCCCTCCACTTT. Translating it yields CASSLATGYSSPLHF.

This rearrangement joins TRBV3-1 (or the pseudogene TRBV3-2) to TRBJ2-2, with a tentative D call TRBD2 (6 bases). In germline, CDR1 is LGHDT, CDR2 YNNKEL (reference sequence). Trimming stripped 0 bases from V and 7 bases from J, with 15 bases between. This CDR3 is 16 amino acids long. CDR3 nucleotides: TGTGCCAGCAGCCAAGAAAGGGGACTCTTCGGCGGGGAGCTGTTTTTT. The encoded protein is CASSQERGLFGGELFF.

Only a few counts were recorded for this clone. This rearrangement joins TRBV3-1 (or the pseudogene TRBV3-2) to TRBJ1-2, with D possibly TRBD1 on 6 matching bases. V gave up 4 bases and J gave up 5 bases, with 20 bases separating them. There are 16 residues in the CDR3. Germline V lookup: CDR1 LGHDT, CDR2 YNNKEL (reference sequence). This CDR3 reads CASSPTPGQFTYGYTF. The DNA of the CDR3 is TGTGCCAGCAGCCCGACCCCAGGACAGTTTACTTATGGCTACACCTTC.

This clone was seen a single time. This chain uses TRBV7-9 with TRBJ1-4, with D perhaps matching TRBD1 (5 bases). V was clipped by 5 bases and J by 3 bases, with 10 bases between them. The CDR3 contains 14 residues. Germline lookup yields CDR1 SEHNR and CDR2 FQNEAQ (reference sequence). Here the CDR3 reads CASSQSTANEKLFF. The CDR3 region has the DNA TGTGCCAGCAGCCAATCGACAGCTAATGAAAAACTGTTTTTT.

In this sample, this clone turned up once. The DNA for the CDR3 is TGTGCCAGCAGTTACAGCGGTACTCACTACGAGCAGTACTTC. Its protein is CASSYSGTHYEQYF. The chain links TRBV6-5 to TRBJ2-7; possibly TRBD2 for D (5 bases). Germline CDR1 MNHEY, CDR2 SVGAGI. This CDR3 spans 14 amino acids. Between the trimmed V and J ends, which lost 2 bases and 3 bases, there was a span of 11 bases.

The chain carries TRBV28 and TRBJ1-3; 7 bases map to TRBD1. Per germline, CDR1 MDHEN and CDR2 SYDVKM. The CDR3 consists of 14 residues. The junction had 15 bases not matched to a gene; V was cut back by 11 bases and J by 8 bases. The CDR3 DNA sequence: TGTGCCTCTGAGCCCGGGGACAGTAGACACACCATATATTTT. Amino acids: CASEPGDSRHTIYF.

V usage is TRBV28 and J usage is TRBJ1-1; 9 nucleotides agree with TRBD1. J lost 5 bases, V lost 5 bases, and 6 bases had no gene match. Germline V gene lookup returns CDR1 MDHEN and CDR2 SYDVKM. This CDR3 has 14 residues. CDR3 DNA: TGTGCCAGCAGTCTTGGACAGGGGTGGACTGAAGCTTTCTTT. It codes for CASSLGQGWTEAFF.

The CDR3 region is CASSPRQGGPTDTQYF. In DNA, the CDR3 is TGTGCCAGCAGCCCCAGACAGGGGGGCCCCACAGATACGCAGTATTTT. This chain uses TRBV7-9 with TRBJ2-3, with TRBD1 identical over 9 bases. The CDR3 is 16 amino acids. The ends lost 5 bases at V and 2 bases at J; junction bases unmatched: 8. The germline V gene has CDR1 SEHNR and CDR2 FQNEAQ (reference sequence).

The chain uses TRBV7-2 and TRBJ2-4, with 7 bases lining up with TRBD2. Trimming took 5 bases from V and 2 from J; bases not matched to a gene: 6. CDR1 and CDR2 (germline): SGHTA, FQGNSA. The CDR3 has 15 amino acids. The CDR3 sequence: CASSHGGEPKNIQYF. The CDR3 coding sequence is TGTGCCAGCAGCCATGGGGGGGAACCCAAAAACATTCAGTACTTC.

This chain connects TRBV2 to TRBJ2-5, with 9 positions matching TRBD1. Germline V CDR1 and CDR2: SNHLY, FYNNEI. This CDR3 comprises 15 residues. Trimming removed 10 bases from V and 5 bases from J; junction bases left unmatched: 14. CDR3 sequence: CAISSGTGKAETQYF. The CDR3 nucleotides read TGTGCCATTTCATCCGGGACAGGGAAGGCCGAGACCCAGTACTTC.

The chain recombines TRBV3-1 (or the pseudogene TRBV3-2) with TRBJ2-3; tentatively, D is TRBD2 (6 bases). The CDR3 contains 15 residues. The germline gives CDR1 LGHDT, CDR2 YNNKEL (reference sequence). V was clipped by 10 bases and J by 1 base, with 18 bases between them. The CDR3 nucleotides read TGTGCCATCCGGCCCCGGGGACTGCGCACAGATACGCAGTATTTT. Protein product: CAIRPRGLRTDTQYF.

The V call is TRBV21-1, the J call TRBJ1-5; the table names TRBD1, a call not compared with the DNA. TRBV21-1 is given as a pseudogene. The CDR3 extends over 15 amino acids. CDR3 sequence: CASSPGQGKNQPQHF. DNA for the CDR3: TGTGCCAGCAGCCCGGGACAGGGGAAGAATCAGCCCCAGCATTTT.

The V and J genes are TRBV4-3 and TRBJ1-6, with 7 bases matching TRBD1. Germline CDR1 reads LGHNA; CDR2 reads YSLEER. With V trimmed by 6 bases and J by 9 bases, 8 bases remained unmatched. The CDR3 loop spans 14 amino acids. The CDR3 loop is CASSKGTDGSPLHF. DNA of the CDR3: TGCGCCAGCAGTAAGGGGACAGACGGTTCACCCCTCCACTTT.

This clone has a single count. The CDR3 spells CASSLSRVTGELFF. The CDR3 nucleotides read TGTGCCAGCAGTTTGTCCAGGGTTACCGGGGAGCTGTTTTTT. V is TRBV6-5 and J is TRBJ2-2, with TRBD1 as a possible D gene (5 bases). Germline CDR1 and CDR2: MNHEY and SVGAGI. The CDR3 is made up of 14 amino acids. V dropped 4 bases and J dropped 5 bases, with 11 bases sitting between them.

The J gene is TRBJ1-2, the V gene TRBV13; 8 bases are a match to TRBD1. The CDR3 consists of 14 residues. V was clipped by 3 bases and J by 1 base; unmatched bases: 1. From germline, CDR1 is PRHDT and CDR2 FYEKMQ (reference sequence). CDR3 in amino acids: CASSLTGVNYGYTF. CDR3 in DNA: TGTGCCAGCAGCTTGACAGGGGTTAACTATGGCTACACCTTC.

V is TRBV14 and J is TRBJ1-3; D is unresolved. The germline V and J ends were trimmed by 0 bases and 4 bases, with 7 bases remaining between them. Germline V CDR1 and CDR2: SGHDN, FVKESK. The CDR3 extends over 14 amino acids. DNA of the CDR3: TGTGCCAGCAGCCAAGATTGGGCAGGAAACACCATATATTTT. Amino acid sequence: CASSQDWAGNTIYF.

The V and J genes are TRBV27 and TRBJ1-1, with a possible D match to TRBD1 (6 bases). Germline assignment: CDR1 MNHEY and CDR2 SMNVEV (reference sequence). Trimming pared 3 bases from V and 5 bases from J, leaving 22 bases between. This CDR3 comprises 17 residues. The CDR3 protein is CASSLRTVPRLGTEAFF. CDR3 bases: TGTGCCAGCAGTTTGCGGACAGTCCCTCGCCTGGGGACTGAAGCTTTCTTT.

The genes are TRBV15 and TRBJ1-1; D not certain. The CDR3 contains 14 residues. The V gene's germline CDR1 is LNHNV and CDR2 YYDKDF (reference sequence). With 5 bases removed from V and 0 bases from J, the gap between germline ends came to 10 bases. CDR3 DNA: TGTGCCACCAGCGGCCGAACAGTGAACACTGAAGCTTTCTTT. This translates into CATSGRTVNTEAFF.